These 18 T cell receptor beta chains were all obtained from the same sample, sequenced in a study of cytomegalovirus exposure and HLA in healthy donors. PCR used 60 Vbeta primers and 13 Jbeta primers. Only in-frame clones appear in the TCRdb table, and some are missing; sequencing was by immunoSEQ multiplex PCR. The sample holds about 79,000 clones; about two thirds are singletons and the top ten take under 10%. Sequencing used PBMCs. The receptors stem from a man in his sixties in good health and CMV-seronegative.

The gene calls are TRBV14 and TRBJ2-5; 9 bases align to TRBD2. Germline V CDR1 and CDR2: SGHDN, FVKESK. The CDR3 runs to 15 residues. V trimming: 4 bases; J trimming: 5 bases; junction bases outside the gene matches: 8. The CDR3 nucleotides read TGTGCCAGCAGCCGGCCGGGACTAGCAAGCGAGACCCAGTACTTC. Its protein product is CASSRPGLASETQYF. The full variable domain, its missing parts supplied by reference TRBV14 and TRBJ2-5, is EAGVTQFPSHSVIEKGQTVTLRCDPISGHDNLYWYRRVMGKEIKFLLHFVKESKQDESGMPNNRFLAERTGGTYSTLKVQPAELEDSGVYFCASSRPGLASETQYFGPGTRLLVL.

CDR3 amino acids: CASSREHSRGLNTEAFF. The CDR3 region has the DNA TGTGCCAGCTCACGGGAGCATAGTAGGGGGCTCAACACTGAAGCTTTCTTT. The rearrangement links TRBV18 to TRBJ1-1; 7 bases are a match to TRBD1. This CDR3 comprises 17 residues. Trimming removed 4 bases from V and 2 bases from J; junction bases left unmatched: 13. Germline loops: CDR1 KGHSH, CDR2 LQKENI.

The chain recombines TRBV27 with TRBJ2-1, with 7 bases identical to TRBD1. This CDR3 spans 15 amino acids. Germline values: CDR1 MNHEY, CDR2 SMNVEV (reference sequence). After removal of 4 bases from V and 11 bases from J, the junction contained 14 bases not matched to a gene. The CDR3: CASSSAPDRESKQFF. CDR3 bases: TGTGCCAGCAGTTCGGCCCCTGACAGGGAAAGTAAGCAGTTCTTC.

The chain combines TRBV18 with TRBJ2-7; the match to TRBD1 covers 10 bases. This CDR3 is 14 amino acids long. Germline CDR1 reads KGHSH; CDR2 reads LQKENI. V dropped 3 bases and J dropped 5; count of bases not matched to a gene: 4. The CDR3: CASSPTGQGNEQYF. CDR3 nucleotides: TGTGCCAGCTCACCCACGGGACAGGGGAACGAGCAGTACTTC.

The gene calls are TRBV15 and TRBJ2-5; no firm D call. Per the germline V gene, CDR1 is LNHNV and CDR2 is YYDKDF (reference sequence). The CDR3 has 14 amino acids. Trimming took off 2 bases at V and 1 base at J, with 8 bases between the two ends. CDR3 coding DNA: TGTGCCACCAGCAGACAGGCCCCCCAAGAGACCCAGTACTTC. Translating gives CATSRQAPQETQYF.

The chain couples TRBV29-1 to TRBJ2-5, with TRBD1 as a possible D gene (5 bases). The V gene lost 2 bases and the J gene lost 8 bases, with 18 bases spanning the gap. This CDR3 is 14 amino acids long. CDR1 and CDR2 (germline): SQVTM, ANQGSEA. CDR3 nucleotide sequence: TGCAGCGTTGAACGGCAGGGTGTACATCGTACCCAGTACTTC. Translating it yields CSVERQGVHRTQYF.

The V gene is TRBV2, the J gene TRBJ2-1; the match to TRBD2 covers 7 bases. This CDR3 has 16 amino acids. Germline-derived CDR1 and CDR2 are SNHLY and FYNNEI. Trimming cost V 6 bases and J 0 bases; bases outside gene matches: 8. DNA for the CDR3: TGTGCCAGCAGAGGGCGGGGAGGGCCCTCCTACAATGAGCAGTTCTTC. Encoded protein: CASRGRGGPSYNEQFF.

This clone was counted once. This sequence joins TRBV6-1 and TRBJ1-2; 10 bases agree with TRBD1. The trim removed 2 bases at V and 7 bases at J, leaving 4 bases unmatched. The length of the CDR3 is 14 residues. CDR1 is MNHNS, CDR2 SASEGT, per germline. The CDR3 sequence is CASSEFGTGVGYTF. The CDR3 DNA reads TGTGCCAGCAGTGAATTCGGGACAGGGGTTGGCTACACCTTC.

J is TRBJ2-7 and V is TRBV10-2, with D hard to call. CDR3 length: 14 residues. Trimming stripped 5 bases from V and 2 bases from J, with 13 bases between. The germline gives CDR1 WSHSY, CDR2 SAAADI. CDR3 in amino acids: CASSRGEETYEQYF. CDR3 DNA sequence: TGCGCCAGCAGTCGTGGTGAGGAAACCTACGAGCAGTACTTC.

This chain uses TRBV13 with TRBJ1-1, with TRBD1 matching over 9 bases. The germline V gene encodes CDR1 PRHDT and CDR2 FYEKMQ (reference sequence). The CDR3 is made up of 15 amino acids. With 5 bases clipped from V and 2 bases from J, the junction kept 6 bases outside the gene matches. The CDR3 coding sequence is TGTGCCAGCAGCGTAGACAGGGGGATCAACACTGAAGCTTTCTTT. Translation gives CASSVDRGINTEAFF.

This sequence joins TRBV6-1 and TRBJ2-7; maybe TRBD1 (6 bases). Germline V lookup: CDR1 MNHNS, CDR2 SASEGT. This CDR3 has 15 residues. The V end lost 2 bases, the J end lost 7 bases, and 18 bases lay between the germline ends. CDR3 region: CASSERETGMREQYF. Written as DNA, the CDR3 is TGTGCCAGCAGTGAACGAGAGACAGGCATGAGGGAGCAGTACTTC.

This chain uses TRBV2 with TRBJ2-3; 11 bases agree with TRBD2. Germline CDR1 is SNHLY and CDR2 is FYNNEI. This CDR3 is 15 amino acids long. Germline trimming cut 5 bases from V and 5 bases from J; bases unmatched to any gene: 6. The CDR3 loop reads CASSQLAGVIDTQYF. The CDR3 DNA follows: TGTGCCAGCAGTCAACTAGCGGGAGTGATAGATACGCAGTATTTT.

The chain joins TRBV10-1 to TRBJ1-2; maybe TRBD1 (6 bases). The CDR3 has 13 residues. Trimming took off 2 bases at V and 4 bases at J, with 8 bases between the two ends. Germline CDR1 and CDR2: WNHNN and SYGVQD (reference sequence). Here the CDR3 DNA reads TGCGCCAGCAGTGAGGGACAGTTCTATGGCTACACCTTC. It encodes CASSEGQFYGYTF.

The chain has TRBV4-1 and TRBJ2-5, with 8 positions matching TRBD2. Germline CDR1 reads MGHRA; CDR2 reads YSYEKL. The CDR3 is 17 residues long. V shed 2 bases and J 2 bases; nucleotides not matched to a gene: 10. CDR3 sequence reads: CASSQTLVGTRQETQYF. The CDR3, as DNA: TGCGCCAGCAGCCAAACTTTAGTTGGGACTAGACAAGAGACCCAGTACTTC.

This chain joins TRBV2 and TRBJ1-2, with a tentative D call TRBD1 (6 bases). V lost 7 bases to trimming and J lost 6 bases, with 12 bases between them. Germline CDR1 is SNHLY and CDR2 is FYNNEI. This CDR3 has 12 residues. The CDR3 is CASNREGDGYTF. The CDR3 DNA sequence: TGTGCCAGCAATAGGGAGGGGGATGGCTACACCTTC. Full variable domain (rest looked up from reference TRBV2 and TRBJ1-2): EPEVTQTPSHQVTQMGQEVILRCVPISNHLYFYWYRQILGQKVEFLVSFYNNEISEKSEIFDDQFSVERPDGSNFTLKIRSTKLEDSAMYFCASNREGDGYTFGSGTRLTVV.

J is TRBJ2-1 and V is TRBV7-2; 15 bases line up with TRBD2. Germline CDR1 SGHTA, CDR2 FQGNSA. The CDR3 extends over 17 amino acids. V lost 3 bases to trimming and J lost 0 bases; unmatched junction nucleotides: 0. The CDR3 is CASSLGLAGGSYNEQFF. The CDR3 DNA reads TGTGCCAGCAGCTTGGGACTAGCGGGGGGCTCCTACAATGAGCAGTTCTTC.

This sequence joins TRBV2 and TRBJ2-3; 9 bases line up with TRBD1. This CDR3 has 17 residues. CDR1 is SNHLY, CDR2 FYNNEI, per germline. Trimming cost V 6 bases and J 3 bases; bases outside gene matches: 13. The CDR3 region is CASRFGTGIRRTDTQYF. CDR3 nucleotides: TGTGCCAGCAGGTTTGGGACAGGGATACGGAGAACAGATACGCAGTATTTT. The full variable domain, with the rest looked up from reference TRBV2 and TRBJ2-3, is EPEVTQTPSHQVTQMGQEVILRCVPISNHLYFYWYRQILGQKVEFLVSFYNNEISEKSEIFDDQFSVERPDGSNFTLKIRSTKLEDSAMYFCASRFGTGIRRTDTQYFGPGTRLTVL.

The V call is TRBV7-2, the J call TRBJ1-5; no clear D gene. The CDR3 sequence is 14 residues long. V was clipped by 1 base and J by 0 bases, with 4 bases between them. Germline CDR1 and CDR2: SGHTA and FQGNSA. CDR3 nucleotides: TGTGCCAGCAGCTTAGGTAATAGCAATCAGCCCCAGCATTTT. Protein sequence: CASSLGNSNQPQHF.